One T cell receptor (beta chain) is described in this entry. As yet, its antigen is unknown. Primed by a sample-barcoded 5' primer and a J-beta primer mix, a second PCR proceeded for 7 to 11 cycles. Each sample provided no less than 2.5 million CDR3-containing paired-end reads. TCRdb analysed the 5' RACE reads with MiXCR anew, one entry per CDR3 protein. The sample lists around 870,000 distinct CDR3 sequences, more than 25% occurring once. Whenever a sample was processed, at least 6.5 million PBMCs were isolated. These data are taken from a study of blood T cells in healthy people across ages. Overall study findings and caveats: Both higher diversity and more naive CD4+ cells marked long-lived donors when set against aged donors. Researchers judged that diversity estimates from one million T cells fell short of true values.

From germline, CDR1 is SGDLS and CDR2 YYNGEE. With 0 bases removed from V and 1 base from J, the gap between germline ends came to 10 bases. The CDR3 sequence is 15 residues long. The specimen was blood. This TCR was sampled from a woman of 80 years or more in good health. The chain has TRBV9 and TRBJ1-1; D unresolved. In nucleotides, the CDR3 is TGTGCCAGCAGCGTAGTCCCAGGTACGAACACTGAAGCTTTCTTT. It yields the protein CASSVVPGTNTEAFF. Combining the CDR3 with reference TRBV9 and TRBJ1-1 gives the whole variable domain DSGVTQTPKHLITATGQRVTLRCSPRSGDLSVYWYQQSLDQGLQFLIQYYNGEERAKGNILERFSAQQFPDLHSELNLSSLELGDSALYFCASSVVPGTNTEAFFGQGTRLTVV.